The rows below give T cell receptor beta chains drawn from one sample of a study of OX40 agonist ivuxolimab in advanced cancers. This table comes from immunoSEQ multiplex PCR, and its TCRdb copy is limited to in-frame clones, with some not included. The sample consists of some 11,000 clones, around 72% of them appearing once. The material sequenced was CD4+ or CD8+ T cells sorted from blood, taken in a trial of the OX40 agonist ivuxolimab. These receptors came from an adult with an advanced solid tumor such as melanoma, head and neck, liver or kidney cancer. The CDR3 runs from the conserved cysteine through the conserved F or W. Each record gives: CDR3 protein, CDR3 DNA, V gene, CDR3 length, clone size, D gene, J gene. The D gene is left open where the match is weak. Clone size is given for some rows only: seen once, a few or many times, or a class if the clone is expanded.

cdr3_aa: CASSQAGGRETQYF; cdr3_nt: TGTGCCAGCAGCCAAGCGGGGGGGCGTGAGACCCAGTACTTC; v_call: TRBV7-9; cdr3_length: 14; clone_size: few; d_call: TRBD2; j_call: TRBJ2-5
cdr3_aa: CASSERRGTQPQHF; cdr3_nt: TGTGCCAGCAGTGAGCGGAGGGGGACGCAGCCCCAGCATTTT; v_call: TRBV6-6; cdr3_length: 14; clone_size: NA; d_call: NA; j_call: TRBJ1-5
cdr3_aa: CASSYGRGDYGYTF; cdr3_nt: TGTGCCAGCAGTTACGGGCGAGGAGACTATGGCTACACCTTC; v_call: TRBV6-5; cdr3_length: 14; clone_size: NA; d_call: NA; j_call: TRBJ1-2
cdr3_aa: CASSEGTSGPTDTQYF; cdr3_nt: TGTGCCAGTAGTGAGGGGACTAGCGGACCCACAGATACGCAGTATTTT; v_call: TRBV19; cdr3_length: 16; clone_size: NA; d_call: TRBD2; j_call: TRBJ2-3
cdr3_aa: CASSLGRNEKLFF; cdr3_nt: TGTGCCAGCAGCTTAGGACGTAATGAAAAACTGTTTTTT; v_call: TRBV13; cdr3_length: 13; clone_size: NA; d_call: NA; j_call: TRBJ1-4
cdr3_aa: CASSTGRGIGYTF; cdr3_nt: TGTGCCAGCAGTACCGGCAGGGGGATAGGCTACACCTTC; v_call: TRBV27; cdr3_length: 13; clone_size: NA; d_call: TRBD1; j_call: TRBJ1-2
cdr3_aa: CAISGGRYQETQYF; cdr3_nt: TGTGCCATCAGTGGGGGACGGTACCAAGAGACCCAGTACTTC; v_call: TRBV10-3; cdr3_length: 14; clone_size: few; d_call: NA; j_call: TRBJ2-5
cdr3_aa: CASSRVGGRDTQYF; cdr3_nt: TGTGCCAGCAGTCGAGTCGGGGGCCGCGATACGCAGTATTTT; v_call: TRBV7-8; cdr3_length: 14; clone_size: NA; d_call: NA; j_call: TRBJ2-3
cdr3_aa: CVSSLGQSSYEQYF; cdr3_nt: TGTGTCAGCAGCTTAGGGCAGAGCTCCTACGAGCAGTACTTC; v_call: TRBV7-2; cdr3_length: 14; clone_size: NA; d_call: NA; j_call: TRBJ2-7
cdr3_aa: CAWSVRGSHYTF; cdr3_nt: TGTGCCTGGAGTGTACGGGGGAGTCACTACACCTTC; v_call: TRBV30; cdr3_length: 12; clone_size: once; d_call: NA; j_call: TRBJ1-2
cdr3_aa: CASTEGTDGYTF; cdr3_nt: TGTGCCAGCACCGAAGGGACGGATGGCTACACCTTC; v_call: TRBV2; cdr3_length: 12; clone_size: NA; d_call: NA; j_call: TRBJ1-2
cdr3_aa: CAWSSGARDTGELFF; cdr3_nt: TGTGCCTGGAGTTCGGGGGCTCGGGACACCGGGGAGCTGTTTTTT; v_call: TRBV30; cdr3_length: 15; clone_size: NA; d_call: NA; j_call: TRBJ2-2
cdr3_aa: CASSLSISGVYTEAFF; cdr3_nt: TGTGCCAGCAGTTTATCTATCAGTGGGGTTTACACTGAAGCTTTCTTT; v_call: TRBV27; cdr3_length: 16; clone_size: NA; d_call: NA; j_call: TRBJ1-1
cdr3_aa: CASSLTGDYGTDTQYF; cdr3_nt: TGTGCCAGCAGCCTTACAGGGGACTACGGAACAGATACGCAGTATTTT; v_call: TRBV9; cdr3_length: 16; clone_size: NA; d_call: NA; j_call: TRBJ2-3
cdr3_aa: CASSGPNGLATYNEQFF; cdr3_nt: TGTGCCAGCAGTGGACCGAACGGACTAGCAACCTACAATGAGCAGTTCTTC; v_call: TRBV2; cdr3_length: 17; clone_size: once; d_call: TRBD2; j_call: TRBJ2-1
cdr3_aa: CASSPETINEQFF; cdr3_nt: TGTGCCAGCAGTCCCGAGACTATTAATGAGCAGTTCTTC; v_call: TRBV27; cdr3_length: 13; clone_size: NA; d_call: NA; j_call: TRBJ2-1
cdr3_aa: CSASIETQYF; cdr3_nt: TGCAGTGCTAGCATCGAGACCCAGTACTTC; v_call: TRBV20-1; cdr3_length: 10; clone_size: NA; d_call: NA; j_call: TRBJ2-5
cdr3_aa: CASSSPGASTSGETQYF; cdr3_nt: TGTGCCAGCAGCTCACCAGGGGCTAGCACCTCAGGGGAGACCCAGTACTTC; v_call: TRBV7-3; cdr3_length: 17; clone_size: NA; d_call: NA; j_call: TRBJ2-5
cdr3_aa: CASSPGTKQFF; cdr3_nt: TGTGCCAGCAGTCCCGGGACCAAGCAGTTCTTC; v_call: TRBV27; cdr3_length: 11; clone_size: NA; d_call: NA; j_call: TRBJ2-1
cdr3_aa: CASSLILGQGIPYEQYF; cdr3_nt: TGTGCCAGCAGTTTAATTTTAGGACAGGGCATTCCCTACGAGCAGTACTTC; v_call: TRBV27; cdr3_length: 17; clone_size: NA; d_call: TRBD1; j_call: TRBJ2-7
cdr3_aa: CASSIVPSDEQYF; cdr3_nt: TGTGCCAGTAGTATAGTTCCAAGCGACGAGCAGTACTTC; v_call: TRBV19; cdr3_length: 13; clone_size: medium-sized; d_call: NA; j_call: TRBJ2-7
cdr3_aa: CASSPGTTHVQPQHF; cdr3_nt: TGTGCCAGCAGCCCGGGGACAACCCACGTTCAGCCCCAGCATTTT; v_call: TRBV7-9; cdr3_length: 15; clone_size: NA; d_call: NA; j_call: TRBJ1-5
cdr3_aa: CASSPLGTPSTDTQYF; cdr3_nt: TGCGCCAGCAGCCCCCTAGGGACGCCAAGCACAGATACGCAGTATTTT; v_call: TRBV5-1; cdr3_length: 16; clone_size: NA; d_call: NA; j_call: TRBJ2-3
cdr3_aa: CASTGGYTEAFF; cdr3_nt: TGTGCCAGCACAGGGGGGTACACTGAAGCTTTCTTT; v_call: TRBV11-3; cdr3_length: 12; clone_size: NA; d_call: TRBD1; j_call: TRBJ1-1
cdr3_aa: CASSDADRGWNSPLHF; cdr3_nt: TGTGCCAGCAGTGACGCGGACAGGGGATGGAATTCACCCCTCCACTTT; v_call: TRBV25-1; cdr3_length: 16; clone_size: NA; d_call: TRBD1; j_call: TRBJ1-6
cdr3_aa: CASSLGLGDEQYF; cdr3_nt: TGTGCCAGCAGCTTAGGGCTCGGGGACGAGCAGTACTTC; v_call: TRBV13; cdr3_length: 13; clone_size: NA; d_call: NA; j_call: TRBJ2-7
cdr3_aa: CASSAVFGELFF; cdr3_nt: TGTGCCAGTAGTGCGGTTTTCGGGGAGCTGTTTTTT; v_call: TRBV19; cdr3_length: 12; clone_size: NA; d_call: NA; j_call: TRBJ2-2
cdr3_aa: CASSQGGAHNEQFF; cdr3_nt: TGTGCCAGCAGCCAAGGGGGGGCCCACAATGAGCAGTTCTTC; v_call: TRBV4-2; cdr3_length: 14; clone_size: few; d_call: NA; j_call: TRBJ2-1
cdr3_aa: CASSDEGHPGSYEQYF; cdr3_nt: TGTGCCAGCAGTGACGAGGGACACCCAGGCTCCTACGAGCAGTACTTC; v_call: TRBV6-4; cdr3_length: 16; clone_size: NA; d_call: NA; j_call: TRBJ2-7
cdr3_aa: CATSPGGPYEQYF; cdr3_nt: TGTGCCACCTCCCCGGGGGGCCCATACGAGCAGTACTTC; v_call: TRBV19; cdr3_length: 13; clone_size: NA; d_call: NA; j_call: TRBJ2-7
cdr3_aa: CATSGRGGYEQYF; cdr3_nt: TGTGCCACCAGCGGCCGAGGGGGCTACGAGCAGTACTTC; v_call: TRBV15; cdr3_length: 13; clone_size: once; d_call: NA; j_call: TRBJ2-7
cdr3_aa: CASSLLEAEQFF; cdr3_nt: TGCGCCAGCAGCTTACTAGAAGCTGAGCAGTTCTTC; v_call: TRBV5-1; cdr3_length: 12; clone_size: NA; d_call: NA; j_call: TRBJ2-1
cdr3_aa: CASSAGLVSEQFF; cdr3_nt: TGTGCCAGCAGCGCGGGACTAGTTAGTGAGCAGTTCTTC; v_call: TRBV6-4; cdr3_length: 13; clone_size: NA; d_call: TRBD2; j_call: TRBJ2-1
cdr3_aa: CASSQGTETQYF; cdr3_nt: TGTGCCAGTTCCCAGGGGACAGAGACCCAGTACTTC; v_call: TRBV19; cdr3_length: 12; clone_size: NA; d_call: NA; j_call: TRBJ2-5
cdr3_aa: CASGMNTGELFF; cdr3_nt: TGTGCCAGCGGTATGAACACCGGGGAGCTGTTTTTT; v_call: TRBV27; cdr3_length: 12; clone_size: NA; d_call: NA; j_call: TRBJ2-2
cdr3_aa: CASSYRALAGTDTQYF; cdr3_nt: TGTGCCAGCAGCTATCGGGCGCTAGCGGGAACAGATACGCAGTATTTT; v_call: TRBV11-3; cdr3_length: 16; clone_size: NA; d_call: TRBD2; j_call: TRBJ2-3
cdr3_aa: CASSLGGGGGYTF; cdr3_nt: TGTGCCAGCAGCTTAGGAGGGGGAGGTGGCTACACCTTC; v_call: TRBV11-2; cdr3_length: 13; clone_size: NA; d_call: NA; j_call: TRBJ1-2